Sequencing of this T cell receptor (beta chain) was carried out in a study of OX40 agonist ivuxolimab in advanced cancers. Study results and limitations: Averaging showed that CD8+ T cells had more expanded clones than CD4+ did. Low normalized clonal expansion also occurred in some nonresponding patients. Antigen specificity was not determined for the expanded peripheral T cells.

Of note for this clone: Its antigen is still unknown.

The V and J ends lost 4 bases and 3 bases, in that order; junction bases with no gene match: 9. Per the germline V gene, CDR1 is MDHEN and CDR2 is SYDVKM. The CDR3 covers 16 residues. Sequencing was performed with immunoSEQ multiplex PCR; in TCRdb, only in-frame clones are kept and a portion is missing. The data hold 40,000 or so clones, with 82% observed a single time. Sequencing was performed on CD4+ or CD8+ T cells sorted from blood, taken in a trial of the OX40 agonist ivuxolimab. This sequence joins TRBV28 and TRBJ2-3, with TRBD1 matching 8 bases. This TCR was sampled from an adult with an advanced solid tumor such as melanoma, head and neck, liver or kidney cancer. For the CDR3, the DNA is TGTGCCAGCAGTTCGTTCGGGACAGGAAGTACAGATACGCAGTATTTT. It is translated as CASSSFGTGSTDTQYF.